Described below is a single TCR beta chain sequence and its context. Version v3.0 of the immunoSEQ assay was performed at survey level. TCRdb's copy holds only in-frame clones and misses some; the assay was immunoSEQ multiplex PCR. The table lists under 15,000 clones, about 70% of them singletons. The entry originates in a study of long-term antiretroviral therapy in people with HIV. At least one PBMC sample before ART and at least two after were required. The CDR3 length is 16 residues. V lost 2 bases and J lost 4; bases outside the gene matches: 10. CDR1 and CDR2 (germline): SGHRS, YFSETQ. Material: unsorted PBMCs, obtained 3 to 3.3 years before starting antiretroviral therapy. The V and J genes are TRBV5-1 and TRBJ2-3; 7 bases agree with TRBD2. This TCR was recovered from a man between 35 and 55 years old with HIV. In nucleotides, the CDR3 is TGCGCCAGCAGCTTTTATGGCGGGAGTAACGCAGATACGCAGTATTTT. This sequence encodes CASSFYGGSNADTQYF.